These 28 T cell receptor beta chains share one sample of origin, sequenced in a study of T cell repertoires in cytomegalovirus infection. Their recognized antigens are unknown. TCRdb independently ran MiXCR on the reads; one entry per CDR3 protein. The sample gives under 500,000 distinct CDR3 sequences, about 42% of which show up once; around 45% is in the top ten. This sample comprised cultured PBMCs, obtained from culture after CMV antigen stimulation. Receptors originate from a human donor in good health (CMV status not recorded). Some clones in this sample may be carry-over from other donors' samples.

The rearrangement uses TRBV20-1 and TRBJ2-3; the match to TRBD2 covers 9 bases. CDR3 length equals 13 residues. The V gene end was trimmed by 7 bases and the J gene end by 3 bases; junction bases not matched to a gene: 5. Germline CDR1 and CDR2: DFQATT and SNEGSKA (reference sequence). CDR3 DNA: TGCAGTGTTAAGCGGGGGGTGACAGATACGCAGTATTTT. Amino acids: CSVKRGVTDTQYF.

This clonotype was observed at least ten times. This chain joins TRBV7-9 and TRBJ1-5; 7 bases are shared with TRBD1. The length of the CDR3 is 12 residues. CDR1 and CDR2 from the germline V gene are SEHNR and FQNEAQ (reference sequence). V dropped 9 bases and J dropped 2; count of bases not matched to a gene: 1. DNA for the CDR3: TGTGCCAGTGGACAGGGCAATCAGCCCCAGCATTTT. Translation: CASGQGNQPQHF.

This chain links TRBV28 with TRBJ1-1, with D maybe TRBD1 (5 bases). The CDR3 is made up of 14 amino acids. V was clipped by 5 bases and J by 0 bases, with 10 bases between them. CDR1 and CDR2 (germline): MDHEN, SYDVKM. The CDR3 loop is CASSRGFLNTEAFF. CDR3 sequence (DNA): TGTGCCAGCAGTCGGGGGTTTTTGAACACTGAAGCTTTCTTT.

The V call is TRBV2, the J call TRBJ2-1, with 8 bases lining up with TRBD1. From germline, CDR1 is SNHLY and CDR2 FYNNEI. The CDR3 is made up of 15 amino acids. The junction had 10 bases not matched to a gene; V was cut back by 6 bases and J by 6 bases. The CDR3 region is CASRPTGGKGNEQFF. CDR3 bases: TGTGCCAGCAGGCCTACAGGGGGGAAAGGCAATGAGCAGTTCTTC.

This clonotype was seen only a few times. Written as DNA, the CDR3 is TGTGCCAGTTCAAGGGTTCGGGCCAGAAGACTCGGGGAGCTGTTTTTT. The encoded protein is CASSRVRARRLGELFF. This rearrangement joins TRBV7-2 to TRBJ2-2; no reliable D call. Trimming shortened V by 9 bases and J by 7 bases, and 24 bases separated the two germline ends. The CDR3 spans 16 residues. Germline V gene data show CDR1 as SGHTA and CDR2 as FQGNSA.

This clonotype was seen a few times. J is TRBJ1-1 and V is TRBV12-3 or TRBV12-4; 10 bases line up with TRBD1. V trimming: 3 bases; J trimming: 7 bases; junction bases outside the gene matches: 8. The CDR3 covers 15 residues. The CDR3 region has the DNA TGTGCCAGCAGTTTCCGTGGGACAGGGGTCGGTGAAGCTTTCTTT. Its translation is CASSFRGTGVGEAFF.

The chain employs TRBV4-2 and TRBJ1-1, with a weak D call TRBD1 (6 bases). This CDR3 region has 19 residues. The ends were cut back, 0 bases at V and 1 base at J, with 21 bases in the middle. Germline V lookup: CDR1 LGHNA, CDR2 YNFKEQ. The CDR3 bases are TGTGCCAGCAGCCAAGAATTTGGCAGGGGCAGGGATGGGAACACTGAAGCTTTCTTT. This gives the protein CASSQEFGRGRDGNTEAFF.

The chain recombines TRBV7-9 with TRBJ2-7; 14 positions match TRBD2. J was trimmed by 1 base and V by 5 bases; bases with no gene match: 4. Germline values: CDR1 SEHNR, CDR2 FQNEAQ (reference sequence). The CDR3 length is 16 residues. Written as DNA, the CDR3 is TGTGCCAGCAGCCCAGGACTAGCGGGGGGTTCCTACGAGCAGTACTTC. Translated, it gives CASSPGLAGGSYEQYF.

CDR3 bases: TGTGCCAGCAGTTACTCTAGACGGGACGTAGCTAACTATGGCTACACCTTC. Protein product: CASSYSRRDVANYGYTF. The chain has TRBV6-5 and TRBJ1-2; TRBD1 is a possible D gene (5 bases). CDR1 MNHEY and CDR2 SVGAGI come from the germline V gene. The CDR3 spans 17 residues. Trimming cost V 0 bases and J 0 bases, with 14 bases left between them.

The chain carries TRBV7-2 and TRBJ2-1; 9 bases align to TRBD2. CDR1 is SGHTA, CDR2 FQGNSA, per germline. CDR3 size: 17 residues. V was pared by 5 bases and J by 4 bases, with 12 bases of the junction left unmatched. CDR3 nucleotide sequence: TGTGCCAGCAGCCTAAGCGGGAGGCCCGGGTTTTACAATGAGCAGTTCTTC. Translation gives CASSLSGRPGFYNEQFF.

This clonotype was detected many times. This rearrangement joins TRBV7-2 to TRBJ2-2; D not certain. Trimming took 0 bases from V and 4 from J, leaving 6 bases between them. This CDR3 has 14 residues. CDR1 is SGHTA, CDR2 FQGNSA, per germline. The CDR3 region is CASSLAMVTGELFF. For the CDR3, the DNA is TGTGCCAGCAGCTTAGCTATGGTCACCGGGGAGCTGTTTTTT.

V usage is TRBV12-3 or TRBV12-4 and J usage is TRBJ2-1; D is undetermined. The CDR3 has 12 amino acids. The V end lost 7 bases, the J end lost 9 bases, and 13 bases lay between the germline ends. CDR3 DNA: TGTGCCAGCAAGAATGTTCTGTTTGAGCAGTTCTTC. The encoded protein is CASKNVLFEQFF.

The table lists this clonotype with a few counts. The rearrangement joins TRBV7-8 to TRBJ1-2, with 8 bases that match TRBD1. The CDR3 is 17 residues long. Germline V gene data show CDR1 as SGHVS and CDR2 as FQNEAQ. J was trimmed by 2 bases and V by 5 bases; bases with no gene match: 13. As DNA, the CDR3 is TGTGCCAGCAGCCCGAAGAGGACAGGGCTGAAAAACTATGGCTACACCTTC. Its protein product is CASSPKRTGLKNYGYTF. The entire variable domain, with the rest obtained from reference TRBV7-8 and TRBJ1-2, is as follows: GAGVSQSPRYKVAKRGQDVALRCDPISGHVSLFWYQQALGQGPEFLTYFQNEAQLDKSGLPSDRFFAERPEGSVSTLKIQRTQQEDSAVYLCASSPKRTGLKNYGYTFGSGTRLTVV.

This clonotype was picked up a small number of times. CDR3 in amino acids: CASSRGRSSYNSPLHF. In DNA form, the CDR3 reads TGTGCCAGCAGCCGTGGTAGGAGCTCCTATAATTCACCCCTCCACTTT. The rearrangement joins TRBV12-3 or TRBV12-4 to TRBJ1-6; D call uncertain. V lost 6 bases and J lost 0, with 12 bases in between. This CDR3 spans 16 amino acids.

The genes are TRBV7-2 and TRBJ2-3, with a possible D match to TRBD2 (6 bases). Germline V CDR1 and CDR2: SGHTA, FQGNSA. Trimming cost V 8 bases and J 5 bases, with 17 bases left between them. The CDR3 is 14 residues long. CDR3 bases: TGTGCCAGCCGGGATGGGCGGGGAAAAGATACGCAGTATTTT. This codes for CASRDGRGKDTQYF. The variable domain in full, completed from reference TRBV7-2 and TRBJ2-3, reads GAGVSQSPSNKVTEKGKDVELRCDPISGHTALYWYRQSLGQGLEFLIYFQGNSAPDKSGLPSDRFSAERTGGSVSTLTIQRTQQEDSAVYLCASRDGRGKDTQYFGPGTRLTVL.

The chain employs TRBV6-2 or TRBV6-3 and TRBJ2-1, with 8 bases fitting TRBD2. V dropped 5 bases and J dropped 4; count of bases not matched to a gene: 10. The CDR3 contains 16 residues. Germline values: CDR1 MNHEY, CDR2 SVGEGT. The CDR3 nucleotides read TGTGCCAGCAGTCGCCCTCGTGCGGGAGGTTACAATGAGCAGTTCTTC. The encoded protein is CASSRPRAGGYNEQFF.

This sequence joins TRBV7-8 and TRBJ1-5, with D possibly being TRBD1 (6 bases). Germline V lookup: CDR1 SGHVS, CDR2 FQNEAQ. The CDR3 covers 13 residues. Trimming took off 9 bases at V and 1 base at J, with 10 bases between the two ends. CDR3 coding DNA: TGTGCCAGTCAGGGGTGGAGCAATCAGCCCCAGCATTTT. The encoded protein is CASQGWSNQPQHF.

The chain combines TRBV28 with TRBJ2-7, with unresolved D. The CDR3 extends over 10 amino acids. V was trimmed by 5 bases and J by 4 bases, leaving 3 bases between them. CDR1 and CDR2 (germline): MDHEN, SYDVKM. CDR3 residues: CASSQYEQYF. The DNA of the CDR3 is TGTGCCAGCAGTCAATACGAGCAGTACTTC.

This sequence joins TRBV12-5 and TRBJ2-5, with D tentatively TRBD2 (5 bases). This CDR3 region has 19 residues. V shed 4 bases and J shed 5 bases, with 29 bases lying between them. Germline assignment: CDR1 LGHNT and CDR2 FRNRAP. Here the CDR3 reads CASGSIPDGAPSPGETQYF. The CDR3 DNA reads TGTGCTAGTGGTTCAATACCGGACGGTGCTCCCTCGCCGGGGGAGACCCAGTACTTC. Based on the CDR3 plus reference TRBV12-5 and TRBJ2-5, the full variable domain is DARVTQTPRHKVTEMGQEVTMRCQPILGHNTVFWYRQTMMQGLELLAYFRNRAPLDDSGMPKDRFSAEMPDATLATLKIQPSEPRDSAVYFCASGSIPDGAPSPGETQYFGPGTRLLVL.

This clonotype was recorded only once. CDR3 region: CASSIGGAGLGPLHF. The CDR3 DNA reads TGTGCCAGCAGCATAGGGGGGGCAGGCTTGGGACCCCTCCACTTT. The V gene is TRBV7-2, the J gene TRBJ1-6; D may be TRBD1 (6 bases). Germline-derived CDR1 and CDR2 are SGHTA and FQGNSA. The CDR3 spans 15 residues. V lost 5 bases and J 12 bases, leaving 20 bases between the germline ends.

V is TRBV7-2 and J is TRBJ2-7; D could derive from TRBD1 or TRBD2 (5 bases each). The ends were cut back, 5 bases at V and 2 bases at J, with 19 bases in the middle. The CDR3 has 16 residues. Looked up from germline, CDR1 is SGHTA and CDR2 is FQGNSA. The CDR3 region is CASSPRSGRLPYEQYF. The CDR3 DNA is TGTGCCAGCAGCCCCCGATCGGGACGGCTTCCCTACGAGCAGTACTTC. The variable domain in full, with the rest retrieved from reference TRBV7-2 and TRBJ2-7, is GAGVSQSPSNKVTEKGKDVELRCDPISGHTALYWYRQSLGQGLEFLIYFQGNSAPDKSGLPSDRFSAERTGGSVSTLTIQRTQQEDSAVYLCASSPRSGRLPYEQYFGPGTRLTVT.

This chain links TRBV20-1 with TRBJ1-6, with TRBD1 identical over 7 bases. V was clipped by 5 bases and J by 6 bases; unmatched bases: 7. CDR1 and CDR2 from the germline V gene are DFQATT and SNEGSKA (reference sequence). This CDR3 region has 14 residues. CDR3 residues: CSAGGGTVNSPLHF. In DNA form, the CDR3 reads TGCAGTGCTGGGGGAGGGACAGTTAATTCACCCCTCCACTTT.

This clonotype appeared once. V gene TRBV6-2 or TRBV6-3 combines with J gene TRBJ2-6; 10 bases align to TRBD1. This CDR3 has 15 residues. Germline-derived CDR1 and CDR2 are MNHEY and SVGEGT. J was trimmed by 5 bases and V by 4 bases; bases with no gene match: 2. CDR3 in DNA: TGTGCCAGCAGTTCGGGACAGGGGTGGGCCAACGTCCTGACTTTC. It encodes CASSSGQGWANVLTF.

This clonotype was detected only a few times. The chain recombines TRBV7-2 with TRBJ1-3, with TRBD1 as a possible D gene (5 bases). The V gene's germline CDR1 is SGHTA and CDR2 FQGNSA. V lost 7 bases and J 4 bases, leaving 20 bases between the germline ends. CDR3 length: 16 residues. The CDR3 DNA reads TGTGCCAGCAACCCAAACTGGGGCACGCGAGGAAACACCATATATTTT. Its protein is CASNPNWGTRGNTIYF.

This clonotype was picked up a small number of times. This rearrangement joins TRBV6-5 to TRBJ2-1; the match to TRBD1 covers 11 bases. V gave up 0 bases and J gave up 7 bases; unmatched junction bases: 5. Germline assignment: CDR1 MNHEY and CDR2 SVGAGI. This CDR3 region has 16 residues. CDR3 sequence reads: CASSYSGQGAGNEQFF. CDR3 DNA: TGTGCCAGCAGTTACTCCGGACAGGGGGCAGGAAATGAGCAGTTCTTC.

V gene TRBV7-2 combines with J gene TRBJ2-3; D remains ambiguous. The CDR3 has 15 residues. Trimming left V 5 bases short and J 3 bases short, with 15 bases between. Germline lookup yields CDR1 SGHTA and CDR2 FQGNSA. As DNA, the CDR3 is TGTGCCAGCAGCCAACGGCGGTTGGGTACAGATACGCAGTATTTT. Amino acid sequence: CASSQRRLGTDTQYF. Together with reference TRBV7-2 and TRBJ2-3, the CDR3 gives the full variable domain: GAGVSQSPSNKVTEKGKDVELRCDPISGHTALYWYRQSLGQGLEFLIYFQGNSAPDKSGLPSDRFSAERTGGSVSTLTIQRTQQEDSAVYLCASSQRRLGTDTQYFGPGTRLTVL.

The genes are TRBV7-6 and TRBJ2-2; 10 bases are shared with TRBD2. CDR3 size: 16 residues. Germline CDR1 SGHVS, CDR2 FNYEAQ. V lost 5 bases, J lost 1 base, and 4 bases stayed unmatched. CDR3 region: CASSTQRGGNTGELFF. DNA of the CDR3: TGTGCCAGCAGCACCCAGCGGGGGGGGAACACCGGGGAGCTGTTTTTT.

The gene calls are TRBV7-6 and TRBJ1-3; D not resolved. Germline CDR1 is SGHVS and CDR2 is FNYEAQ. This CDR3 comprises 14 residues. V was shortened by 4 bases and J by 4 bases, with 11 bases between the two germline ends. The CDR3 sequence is CASSSDIPGNTIYF. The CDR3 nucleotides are TGTGCCAGCAGCTCAGACATTCCCGGAAACACCATATATTTT.